The 18 T cell receptor beta chains listed next were all sequenced from one sample in a study of blood T cell repertoires in COVID-19. Repertoires were generated with immunoSEQ multiplex PCR, while TCRdb's copy carries only in-frame clones and drops some. The sample yields about 250,000 clones, roughly 82% seen once. The sample comprised peripheral blood. The receptors originated from a woman of 80 years or more with COVID-19, enrolled during active disease.

The V gene is TRBV5-6, the J gene TRBJ1-2; 7 nucleotides agree with TRBD1. CDR3 length equals 13 residues. Losses at the gene ends were 3 bases for V and 4 bases for J; bases not matched to a gene: 3. CDR1 is SGHDT and CDR2 is YYEEEE in the germline V gene. Here the CDR3 DNA reads TGTGCCAGCAGCTCACAGGGGTTCTATGGCTACACCTTC. Protein: CASSSQGFYGYTF.

To note about this clone: One end of the junction does not line up with germline, which may come from a read error. The chain carries TRBV18 and TRBJ1-2; TRBD1 agrees at 9 bases. Germline lookup yields CDR1 KGHSH and CDR2 LQKENI. The length of the CDR3 is 14 residues. The CDR3 DNA follows: TGTGCCAGCGCACCGACAGGGGGGGTGAATGGCTACACCTTC. Translated: CASAPTGGVNGYTF.

The chain couples TRBV2 to TRBJ1-1; 11 bases align to TRBD1. This CDR3 is 15 amino acids long. V shed 6 bases and J 8 bases; nucleotides not matched to a gene: 11. Germline V gives CDR1 SNHLY, CDR2 FYNNEI. The DNA of the CDR3 is TGTGCCAGCAGCCTACGGACAGGGGGCGGAGGGGAAGCTTTCTTT. Translation: CASSLRTGGGGEAFF.

This sequence joins TRBV7-9 and TRBJ2-2; 7 bases align to TRBD1. Losses at the gene ends were 8 bases for V and 7 bases for J; bases not matched to a gene: 13. This CDR3 contains 15 residues. CDR1 SEHNR and CDR2 FQNEAQ come from the germline V gene (reference sequence). The CDR3, as DNA: TGTGCCAGCCGTGTGGGGACAGCTTCTAACGGGGAGCTGTTTTTT. Translated, it gives CASRVGTASNGELFF.

The chain uses TRBV5-4 and TRBJ2-2; a possible D gene is TRBD2 (6 bases). Germline V gene lookup returns CDR1 SGHNT and CDR2 YYREEE (reference sequence). The V gene lost 4 bases and the J gene lost 0 bases, with 10 bases spanning the gap. The CDR3 loop spans 15 amino acids. CDR3 sequence: CASSRDFTNTGELFF. In nucleotides, the CDR3 is TGTGCCAGCAGCCGGGACTTCACGAACACCGGGGAGCTGTTTTTT.

V is TRBV3-1 (or the pseudogene TRBV3-2) and J is TRBJ2-1; 8 positions match TRBD2. The CDR3 is 15 residues long. Trimming removed 8 bases from V and 5 bases from J; junction bases left unmatched: 11. Germline CDR1 is LGHDT and CDR2 is YNNKEL (reference sequence). The CDR3 DNA sequence: TGTGCCAGCGGGACTGCGGGGGGCCGAAACAATGAGCAGTTCTTC. It yields the protein CASGTAGGRNNEQFF.

The CDR3 spells CASSPSAGQIYF. The CDR3 bases are TGTGCCAGCAGTCCATCTGCGGGACAGATCTACTTC. This chain links TRBV27 with TRBJ2-5, with D maybe TRBD1 (7 bases). The CDR3 totals 12 residues. From germline, CDR1 is MNHEY and CDR2 SMNVEV (reference sequence). V was shortened by 5 bases and J by 14 bases, with 18 bases between the two germline ends.

About this clone itself: Other nucleotide sequences in the sample specify the same CDR3. The chain joins TRBV4-3 to TRBJ2-7; TRBD1 is a possible D gene (5 bases). This CDR3 has 12 residues. The germline V gene encodes CDR1 LGHNA and CDR2 YSLEER. V lost 1 base and J 6 bases, leaving 7 bases between the germline ends. The CDR3 DNA is TGCGCCAGCAGCCAAGGGGGCGGCGAGCAGTACTTC. Protein: CASSQGGGEQYF.

In regard to this clone: The identical CDR3 is also encoded by other nucleotide sequences in the sample. This chain joins TRBV28 and TRBJ2-5, with 9 bases lining up with TRBD1. Germline CDR1 and CDR2: MDHEN and SYDVKM. Trimming at V came to 5 bases and at J to 5 bases, leaving 3 bases not matched to a gene. The CDR3 loop spans 13 amino acids. As DNA, the CDR3 is TGTGCCAGCAGTCTCGACAGGGGGGAGACCCAGTACTTC. It translates to CASSLDRGETQYF.

The chain links TRBV28 to TRBJ1-5; 8 positions match TRBD1. The CDR3 loop spans 15 amino acids. In germline, CDR1 is MDHEN, CDR2 SYDVKM. V was pared by 2 bases and J by 2 bases, with 2 bases of the junction left unmatched. The chain's CDR3 is CASSLPGGGNQPQHF. The CDR3 bases are TGTGCCAGCAGTTTACCAGGGGGCGGCAATCAGCCCCAGCATTTT.

The gene calls are TRBV24-1 and TRBJ2-2; 10 nucleotides line up with TRBD1. This CDR3 region has 16 residues. Per germline, CDR1 KGHDR and CDR2 SFDVKD. The V and J ends lost 5 bases and 5 bases, in that order; junction bases with no gene match: 7. Written as DNA, the CDR3 is TGTGCCACCAGTGTTATGGGACAGGGGAGGACCGGGGAGCTGTTTTTT. Its protein product is CATSVMGQGRTGELFF.

This clone appeared a single time. J is TRBJ2-7 and V is TRBV18; a weak D match, TRBD2 (7 bases). Trimming took off 4 bases at V and 3 bases at J, with 13 bases between the two ends. Germline V gives CDR1 KGHSH, CDR2 LQKENI. This CDR3 is built from 14 residues. The CDR3 DNA sequence: TGTGCCAGCTCACAGGGGGGACTACACTACGAGCAGTACGTC. It codes for CASSQGGLHYEQYV.

This clone was detected once. This chain connects TRBV24-1 to TRBJ1-3; the match to TRBD1 covers 7 bases. Germline V gene sequence: CDR1 KGHDR, CDR2 SFDVKD. V was clipped by 12 bases and J by 0 bases; unmatched bases: 7. This CDR3 is 14 amino acids long. This CDR3 reads CAPNNRGSGNTIYF. CDR3 sequence (DNA): TGTGCCCCTAACAACAGGGGCTCTGGAAACACCATATATTTT.

This chain links TRBV24-1 with TRBJ2-1, with D possibly TRBD2 on 6 matching bases. V was clipped by 3 bases and J by 1 base, with 9 bases between them. The germline CDR1 and CDR2 sequences are KGHDR and SFDVKD. The CDR3 covers 15 residues. The CDR3 DNA reads as TGTGCCACCAGTGATGGGGGGAGGTCCTACAATGAGCAGTTCTTC. This encodes CATSDGGRSYNEQFF.

The V gene is TRBV6-5, the J gene TRBJ1-5, with 9 positions matching TRBD1. Per germline, CDR1 MNHEY and CDR2 SVGAGI. The CDR3 length is 16 residues. The trim removed 2 bases at V and 4 bases at J, leaving 6 bases unmatched. The CDR3 DNA sequence: TGTGCCAGCAGTTACACGGACAGGGGAGTTAATCAGCCCCAGCATTTT. Translation gives CASSYTDRGVNQPQHF.

This sequence joins TRBV21-1 and TRBJ2-7; the table names TRBD1, a call not compared with the DNA. TRBV21-1 is an annotated pseudogene. There are 17 residues in the CDR3. CDR3 in amino acids: CASSKEMRRTGVREQYV. For the CDR3, the DNA is TGTGCCAGCAGCAAAGAAATGAGGAGGACAGGGGTCCGGGAGCAGTACGTC.

The chain recombines TRBV30 with TRBJ1-1; D is possibly TRBD1 (5 bases). The CDR3 spans 17 residues. Germline assignment: CDR1 GTSNPN and CDR2 SVGIG (reference sequence). The V gene lost 0 bases and the J gene lost 1 base, with 18 bases spanning the gap. CDR3 DNA sequence: TGTGCCTGGAGTGTGGGCCGCGGGGGGGTCGCGAACACTGAAGCTTTCTTT. This sequence encodes CAWSVGRGGVANTEAFF.

The chain employs TRBV28 and TRBJ2-7, with TRBD1 matching over 7 bases. The CDR3 extends over 14 amino acids. Per germline, CDR1 MDHEN and CDR2 SYDVKM. V shed 6 bases and J 3 bases; nucleotides not matched to a gene: 8. The CDR3 nucleotides are TGTGCCAGCAGCCGGGGACAGCGTAACTACGAGCAGTACTTC. The encoded protein is CASSRGQRNYEQYF. Together with reference TRBV28 and TRBJ2-7, the CDR3 gives the full variable domain: DVKVTQSSRYLVKRTGEKVFLECVQDMDHENMFWYRQDPGLGLRLIYFSYDVKMKEKGDIPEGYSVSREKKERFSLILESASTNQTSMYLCASSRGQRNYEQYFGPGTRLTVT.